The entry below gives a single T cell receptor beta chain sequence along with its context. Its specific antigen is unknown. No base quality values were provided; no much bigger clone lies one nucleotide off. The source of the sample is a study of T cell responses to AZD1222 COVID-19 vaccine (dated by TCRdb to about 2021). Regarding the complete study: A total of just over 230 trial participants underwent TCR sequencing, of whom about 200 had received two doses of AZD1222 and roughly 26 had received two doses of the MenACWY control vaccine. Trial participants were enrolled by age into 18-55, 56-69 and 70-plus year subgroups, with around 140, 26 and 57 TCR-sequenced participants respectively.

Overall results and qualifications from the work: The vaccine-associated CD4 TCRs covered the entire spike protein, and the dominant responses fell in regions 160-218 and 743-854. Only 5 to 7 AZD1222 recipients were SARS-CoV-2 seropositive at baseline, limiting conclusions about previously exposed vaccinees. The 56-69-year group was small, and its depth increase did not reach significance, likely because of low power. Spike-specific TCR breadth and depth rose significantly after two AZD1222 doses compared with day 0 and with MenACWY recipients. Most participants were white British and females outnumbered males, and the authors suggested that clonal diversity may have been underestimated. Reportedly, close to half of the unique spike-specific TCRs recognized epitopes lying outside the regions that are mutated in the B.1.351 and B.1.1.7 variants. Because no day 14 peak-response samples were available, the repertoires could be characterized only after the peak T cell response.

The CDR3 regions of human TCRbeta chains were analyzed by immunosequencing. Under the source paper's analysis protocol: Repertoire TCRs were matched against a reference library of SARS-CoV-2-specific TCRs generated with the MIRA antigen-specificity platform. Breadth was defined as the fraction of unique TCRs that were SARS-CoV-2-associated. Depth was defined as the fraction of total T cells that were SARS-CoV-2-associated. Using the MIRA data, each spike-specific TCR was mapped to the spike region that the TCR reacts to and placed in a CD4 or CD8 class. Log10-transformed breadth and depth values were compared by one-way ANOVA with Sidak's multiple comparisons tests. What TCRdb holds here is the immuneACCESS table cut down to in-frame rearrangements. Part of the clones is not present; checked against another copy, under half of the missing clones reflect an unresolved V gene, and the others are unexplained. The V and J calls and clone size come from that table; D and trimming were worked out from the DNA. For this sample the table gives around 87,000 clones, of which 80% to 90% were detected only once. The ten largest make up under 3% of the sample.

Read against the paper, the sample's time point label means: about 28 days (+/-7) after the second vaccine dose. Because spike-specific TCR depth and breadth did not differ between the two schedules, AZD1222 recipients who got a second dose at roughly 4 weeks were pooled with those who got a second dose at roughly 12 weeks. Vaccinee samples came from UK trials COV001 and COV002, including a single-blind randomized controlled phase 2/3 trial of AZD1222 (ChAdOx1 nCoV-19) in healthy adults. Trial participant PBMC samples were collected at day 0 and day 28 after the second dose for TCRbeta chain sequencing. The CDR3 runs 13 amino acids, cysteine and phenylalanine included. This entry keeps only the CDR3 DNA: 39 bases, framed from base 1. Trimming removed 4 bases from V and 5 bases from J, leaving 13 bases between the germline ends. CDR1 and CDR2 (SQVTM, ANQGSEA) derive from the germline V gene.

This sample comprised peripheral blood, obtained 28 days after the second AZD1222 dose. This receptor was obtained from an adult who received the AZD1222 COVID-19 vaccine. The sequence links TRBV29-1 to TRBJ2-3, and the D gene may be TRBD2, 6 bases matching. The CDR3 sequence is CSVGAGLGDTQYF. The bases are TGCAGCGTTGGGGCGGGACTGGGAGATACGCAGTATTTT.